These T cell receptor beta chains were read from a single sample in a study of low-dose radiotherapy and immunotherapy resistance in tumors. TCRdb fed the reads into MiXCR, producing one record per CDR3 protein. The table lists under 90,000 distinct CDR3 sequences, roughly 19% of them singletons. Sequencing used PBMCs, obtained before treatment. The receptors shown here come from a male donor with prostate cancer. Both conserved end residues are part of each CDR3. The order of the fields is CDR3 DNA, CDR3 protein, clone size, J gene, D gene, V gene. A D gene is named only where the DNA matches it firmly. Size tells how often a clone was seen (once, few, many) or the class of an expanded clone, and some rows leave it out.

TGTGCCAGCAGCTCGGGACAGCCGACCGGGGAGCTGTTTTTT	CASSSGQPTGELFF	once	TRBJ2-2	TRBD1	TRBV7-3
TGTGCCAGCAGCACGACAGGTCGCCAAATGAACACTGAAGCTTTCTTT	CASSTTGRQMNTEAFF	.	TRBJ1-1	.	TRBV5-8
TGTGCCAGCAGCCCTCGCGGGGGAGGCTACGGCTATGGCTACACCTTC	CASSPRGGGYGYGYTF	many	TRBJ1-2	.	TRBV14
TGTGCCAGTAGTGACAGGGACGGTGGCTACACCTTC	CASSDRDGGYTF	many	TRBJ1-2	TRBD1	TRBV19
TGTGCCAGCAGCCCCCCAACAGGGCCGGGGGAAGCTTTCTTT	CASSPPTGPGEAFF	once	TRBJ1-1	.	TRBV7-9
TGTGCCAGCAGCTTGGAGGGACTGCTCAATGAGCAGTTCTTC	CASSLEGLLNEQFF	many	TRBJ2-1	.	TRBV5-8
TGTGCCAGTAGTATCCCGGGACAGGGCGTAGGGCAGCAGTACTTC	CASSIPGQGVGQQYF	.	TRBJ2-7	TRBD1	TRBV19
TGTGCCAGCAGTTACGGGGACAGGGGGGCCCAGTACTTC	CASSYGDRGAQYF	many	TRBJ2-5	TRBD1	TRBV6-5
TGTGCCAGCTCACCTTCTGGACAGCCCTACGAGCAGTACTTC	CASSPSGQPYEQYF	many	TRBJ2-7	.	TRBV18
TGTGCCAGCATCCAACTTCAGGGGGCTAGTTCACCCCTCCACTTT	CASIQLQGASSPLHF	.	TRBJ1-6	TRBD1	TRBV14
TGTGCCAGCAGAGACCCGGGGGGAAAAGATACGCAGTATTTT	CASRDPGGKDTQYF	few	TRBJ2-3	TRBD2	TRBV6-5
TGCAGCGTTGGGGGCAATAACTTGGTAACTGAAGCTTTCTTT	CSVGGNNLVTEAFF	many	TRBJ1-1	.	TRBV29-1
TGTGCCAGCGTCGGCCCTGAAGCTTTCTTT	CASVGPEAFF	once	TRBJ1-1	.	TRBV2
TGTGCCAGCAGTGATGCGGGGGACAACACCATATATTTT	CASSDAGDNTIYF	few	TRBJ1-3	.	TRBV9
TGCGCCAGCAGCTTGGCTCCGCAGGGCAACTATGGCTACACCTTC	CASSLAPQGNYGYTF	many	TRBJ1-2	.	TRBV5-1
TGTGCCAGCAGCCCGACCCTGACCCATGAGCAGTTCTTC	CASSPTLTHEQFF	many	TRBJ2-1	.	TRBV7-9
TGTGCCAGCAGATCCGCTAGCTCCGATACGCAGTATTTT	CASRSASSDTQYF	.	TRBJ2-3	.	TRBV27
TGTGCCTGGAGTTTAGGGGGCCTTGAGCAGTTCTTC	CAWSLGGLEQFF	many	TRBJ2-1	TRBD1	TRBV30
TGTGCCAGCAGTCAACAAACCGGGGAGCTGTTTTTT	CASSQQTGELFF	.	TRBJ2-2	.	TRBV7-3
TGTGCCAGTACCCGGGACAGGGCTAAAGGGCCTGCGCAGTATTTT	CASTRDRAKGPAQYF	many	TRBJ2-3	TRBD1	TRBV19
TGTGCCAGCTGCGGGACTAGCTACAATGAGCAGTTCTTC	CASCGTSYNEQFF	.	TRBJ2-1	TRBD2	TRBV5-6
TGCAGTGCTAGAGATGTAGGGCGTAGCAATCAGCCCCAGCATTTT	CSARDVGRSNQPQHF	many	TRBJ1-5	.	TRBV20-1